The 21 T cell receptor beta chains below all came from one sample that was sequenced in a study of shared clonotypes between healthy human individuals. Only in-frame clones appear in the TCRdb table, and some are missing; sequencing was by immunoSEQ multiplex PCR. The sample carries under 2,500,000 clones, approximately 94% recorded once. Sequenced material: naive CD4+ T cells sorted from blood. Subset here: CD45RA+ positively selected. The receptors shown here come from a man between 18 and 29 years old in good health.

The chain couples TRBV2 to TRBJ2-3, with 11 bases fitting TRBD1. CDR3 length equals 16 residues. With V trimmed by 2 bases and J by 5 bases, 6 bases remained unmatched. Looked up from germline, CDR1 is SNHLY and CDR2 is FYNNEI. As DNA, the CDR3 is TGTGCCAGCAGTGAACCCGGGACAGGGGGAAAAGATACGCAGTATTTT. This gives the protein CASSEPGTGGKDTQYF.

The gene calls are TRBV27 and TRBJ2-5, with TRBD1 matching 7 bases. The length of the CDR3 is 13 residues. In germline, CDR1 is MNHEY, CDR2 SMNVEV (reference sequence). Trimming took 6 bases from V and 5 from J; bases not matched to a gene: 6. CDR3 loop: CASSLQGTETQYF. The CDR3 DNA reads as TGTGCCAGCAGCTTACAGGGGACGGAGACCCAGTACTTC.

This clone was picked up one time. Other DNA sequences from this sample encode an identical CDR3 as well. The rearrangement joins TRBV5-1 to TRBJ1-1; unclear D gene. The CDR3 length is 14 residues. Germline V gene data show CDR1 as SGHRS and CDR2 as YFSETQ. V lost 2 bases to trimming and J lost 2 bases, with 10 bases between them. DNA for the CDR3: TGCGCCAGCAGCTTAGAGACGGGCAACACTGAAGCTTTCTTT. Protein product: CASSLETGNTEAFF.

CDR3 DNA: TGTGCCACCAGCAGACCTTATAGCAATCAGCCCCAGCATTTT. This translates into CATSRPYSNQPQHF. The V and J genes are TRBV15 and TRBJ1-5, with no clear D. The CDR3 runs to 14 residues. Trimming pared 2 bases from V and 0 bases from J, leaving 5 bases between. CDR1 is LNHNV, CDR2 YYDKDF, per germline (reference sequence).

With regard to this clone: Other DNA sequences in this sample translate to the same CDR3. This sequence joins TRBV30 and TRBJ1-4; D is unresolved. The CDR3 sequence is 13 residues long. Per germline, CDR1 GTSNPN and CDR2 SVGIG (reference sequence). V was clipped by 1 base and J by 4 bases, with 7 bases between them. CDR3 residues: CAWSGQLNEKLFF. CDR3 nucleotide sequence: TGTGCCTGGAGTGGGCAGCTTAATGAAAAACTGTTTTTT. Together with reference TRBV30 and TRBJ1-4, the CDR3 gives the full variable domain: SQTIHQWPATLVQPVGSPLSLECTVEGTSNPNLYWYRQAAGRGLQLLFYSVGIGQISSEVPQNLSASRPQDRQFILSSKKLLLSDSGFYLCAWSGQLNEKLFFGSGTQLSVL.

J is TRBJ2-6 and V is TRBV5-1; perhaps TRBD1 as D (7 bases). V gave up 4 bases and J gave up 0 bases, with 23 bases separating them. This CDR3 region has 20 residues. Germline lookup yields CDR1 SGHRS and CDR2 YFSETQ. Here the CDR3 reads CASSHWGGQEPSSGANVLTF. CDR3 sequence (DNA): TGCGCCAGCAGCCATTGGGGAGGACAGGAACCTTCCTCTGGGGCCAACGTCCTGACTTTC.

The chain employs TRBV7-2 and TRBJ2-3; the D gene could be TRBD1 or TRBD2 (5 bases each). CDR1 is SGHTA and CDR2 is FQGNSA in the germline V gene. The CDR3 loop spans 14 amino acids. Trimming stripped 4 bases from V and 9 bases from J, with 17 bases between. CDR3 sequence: CASSWDVGLWTQYF. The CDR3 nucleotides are TGTGCCAGCAGCTGGGACGTAGGGTTATGGACGCAGTATTTT.

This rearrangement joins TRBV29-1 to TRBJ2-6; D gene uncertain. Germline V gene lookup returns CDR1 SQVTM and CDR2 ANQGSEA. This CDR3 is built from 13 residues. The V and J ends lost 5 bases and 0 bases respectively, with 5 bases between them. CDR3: CSVWGSGANVLTF. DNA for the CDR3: TGCAGCGTTTGGGGCTCTGGGGCCAACGTCCTGACTTTC.

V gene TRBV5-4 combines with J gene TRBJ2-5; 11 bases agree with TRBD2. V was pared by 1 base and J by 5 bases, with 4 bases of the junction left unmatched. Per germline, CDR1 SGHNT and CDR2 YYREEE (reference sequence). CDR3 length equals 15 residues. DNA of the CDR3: TGTGCCAGCAGCTTGCGACTAGCGGGAATGGAGACCCAGTACTTC. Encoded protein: CASSLRLAGMETQYF.

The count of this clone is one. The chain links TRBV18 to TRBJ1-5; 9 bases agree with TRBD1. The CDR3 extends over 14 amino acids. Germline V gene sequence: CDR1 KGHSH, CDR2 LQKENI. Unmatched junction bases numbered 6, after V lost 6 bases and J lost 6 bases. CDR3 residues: CASSRQGESQPQHF. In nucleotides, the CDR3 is TGTGCCAGCTCCCGACAGGGGGAGAGTCAGCCCCAGCATTTT.

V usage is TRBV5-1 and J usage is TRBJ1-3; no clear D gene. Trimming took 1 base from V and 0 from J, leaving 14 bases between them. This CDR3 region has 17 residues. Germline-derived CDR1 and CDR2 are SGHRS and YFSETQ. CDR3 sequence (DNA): TGCGCCAGCAGCTTGCAATTACGGGGAAGCTCTGGAAACACCATATATTTT. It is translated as CASSLQLRGSSGNTIYF. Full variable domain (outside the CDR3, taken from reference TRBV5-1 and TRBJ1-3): KAGVTQTPRYLIKTRGQQVTLSCSPISGHRSVSWYQQTPGQGLQFLFEYFSETQRNKGNFPGRFSGRQFSNSRSEMNVSTLELGDSALYLCASSLQLRGSSGNTIYFGEGSWLTVV.

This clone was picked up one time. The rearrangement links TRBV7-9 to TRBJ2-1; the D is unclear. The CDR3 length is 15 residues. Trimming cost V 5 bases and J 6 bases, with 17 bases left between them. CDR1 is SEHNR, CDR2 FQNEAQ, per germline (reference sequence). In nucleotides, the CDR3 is TGTGCCAGCAGCCCGAACGGTCTGACGGGCAATGAGCAGTTCTTC. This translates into CASSPNGLTGNEQFF. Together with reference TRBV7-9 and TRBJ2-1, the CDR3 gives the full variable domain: DTGVSQNPRHKITKRGQNVTFRCDPISEHNRLYWYRQTLGQGPEFLTYFQNEAQLEKSRLLSDRFSAERPKGSFSTLEIQRTEQGDSAMYLCASSPNGLTGNEQFFGPGTRLTVL.

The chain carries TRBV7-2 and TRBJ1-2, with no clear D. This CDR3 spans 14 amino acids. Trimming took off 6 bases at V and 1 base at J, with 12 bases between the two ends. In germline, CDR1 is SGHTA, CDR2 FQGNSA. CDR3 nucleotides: TGTGCCAGCAGGCCCGGATCGGTTAACTATGGCTACACCTTC. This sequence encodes CASRPGSVNYGYTF.

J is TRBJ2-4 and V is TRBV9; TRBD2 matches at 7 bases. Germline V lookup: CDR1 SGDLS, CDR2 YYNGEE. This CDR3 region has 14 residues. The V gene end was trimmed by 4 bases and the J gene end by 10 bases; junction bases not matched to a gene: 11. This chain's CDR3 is CASSSSGTTSIQYF. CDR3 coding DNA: TGTGCCAGCAGCTCCTCCGGGACTACAAGTATTCAGTACTTC.

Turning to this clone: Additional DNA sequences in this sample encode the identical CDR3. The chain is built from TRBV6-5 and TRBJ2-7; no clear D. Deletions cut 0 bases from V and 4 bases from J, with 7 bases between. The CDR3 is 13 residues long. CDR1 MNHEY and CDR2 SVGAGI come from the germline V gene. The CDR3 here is CASSYSKGYEQYF. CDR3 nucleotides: TGTGCCAGCAGTTACTCCAAGGGTTACGAGCAGTACTTC.

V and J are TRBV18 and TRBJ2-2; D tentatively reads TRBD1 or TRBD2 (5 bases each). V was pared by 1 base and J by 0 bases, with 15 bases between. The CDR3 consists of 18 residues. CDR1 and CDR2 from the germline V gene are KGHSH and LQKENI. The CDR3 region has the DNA TGTGCCAGCTCACCACGATCTCACGGGACCCCGAACACCGGGGAGCTGTTTTTT. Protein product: CASSPRSHGTPNTGELFF.

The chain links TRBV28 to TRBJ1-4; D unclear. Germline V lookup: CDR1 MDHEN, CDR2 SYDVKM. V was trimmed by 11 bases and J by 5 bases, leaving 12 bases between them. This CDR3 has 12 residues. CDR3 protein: CASGGSNEKLFF. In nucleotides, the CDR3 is TGTGCCTCGGGTGGGTCAAATGAAAAACTGTTTTTT.

The CDR3 protein is CASSEPPQGQWEQYF. The CDR3 coding sequence is TGCGCCAGCAGTGAGCCCCCGCAAGGGCAGTGGGAGCAGTACTTC. This chain connects TRBV10-2 to TRBJ2-7; D not certain. The CDR3 covers 15 residues. Trimming removed 2 bases from V and 7 bases from J, with 18 bases in between. Per germline, CDR1 WSHSY and CDR2 SAAADI.

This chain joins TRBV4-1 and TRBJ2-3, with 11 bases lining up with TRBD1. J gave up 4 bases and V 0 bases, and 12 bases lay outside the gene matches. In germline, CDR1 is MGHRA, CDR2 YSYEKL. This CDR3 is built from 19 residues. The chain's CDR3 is CASSQEGVGQGAHADTQYF. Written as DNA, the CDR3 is TGCGCCAGCAGCCAAGAAGGGGTCGGACAGGGGGCACACGCAGATACGCAGTATTTT.

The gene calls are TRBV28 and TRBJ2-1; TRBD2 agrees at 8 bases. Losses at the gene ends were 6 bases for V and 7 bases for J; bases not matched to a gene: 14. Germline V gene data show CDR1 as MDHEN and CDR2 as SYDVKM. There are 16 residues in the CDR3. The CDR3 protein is CASSSFAGGTENEQFF. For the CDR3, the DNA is TGTGCCAGCAGCTCCTTCGCGGGGGGAACGGAGAATGAGCAGTTCTTC.

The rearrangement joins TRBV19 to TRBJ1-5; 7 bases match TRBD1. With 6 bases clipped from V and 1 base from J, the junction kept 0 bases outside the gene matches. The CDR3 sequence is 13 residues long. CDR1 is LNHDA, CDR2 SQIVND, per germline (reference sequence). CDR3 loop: CASRQGSNQPQHF. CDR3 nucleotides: TGTGCCAGTAGACAGGGGAGCAATCAGCCCCAGCATTTT.